This entry lists 20 T cell receptor beta chains sequenced from one sample in a study of T cells in Graves' hyperthyroidism and ophthalmopathy. The source material, RNA transcripts, was used to amplify TCR beta CDR3 regions. When the TCR CDR3 underwent first-round RT-PCR, the HTBI primer set was used. TCRdb itself ran the multiplex PCR reads through MiXCR, one entry per CDR3 protein. Of approximately 590,000 distinct CDR3 sequences in the sample, roughly 46% are singletons; the top ten hold roughly 8.2%. Source material: peripheral blood or thyroid tissue (not recorded which). The receptors stem from a woman between 18 and 30 years old with Graves' hyperthyroidism.

The chain recombines TRBV29-1 with TRBJ2-7, with 12 bases identical to TRBD1. The J call may be faulty, since TRBJ2-1 better matches the DNA end. Germline V lookup: CDR1 SQVTM, CDR2 ANQGSEA. The CDR3 has 11 amino acids. CDR3 nucleotide sequence: TGCAGCGTGGGACAGGGGGCTGAGCAGTTCTTC. This translates into CSVGQGAEQFF.

Turning to this clonotype: At one end, the junction sequence differs from germline, possibly due to a read error. The chain uses TRBV10-3 and TRBJ2-5, with 9 bases aligning to TRBD2. There are 16 residues in the CDR3. Germline CDR1 is ENHRY and CDR2 is SYGVKD. For the CDR3, the DNA is TGTGCCAGCAGTTGGAATGCGGGAGGGCGTAAGCAGACCCAGTACTTC. As protein: CASSWNAGGRKQTQYF.

This clonotype has at least ten counts. This sequence joins TRBV10-3 and TRBJ2-5; D might be TRBD1 or TRBD2, each matching 6 bases. The CDR3 has 16 residues. V was pared by 2 bases and J by 5 bases, with 18 bases between. Looked up from germline, CDR1 is ENHRY and CDR2 is SYGVKD. The CDR3 reads CAISEGGAGTGETQYF. For the CDR3, the DNA is TGTGCCATCAGTGAGGGGGGCGCGGGAACGGGGGAGACCCAGTACTTC.

The V call is TRBV7-8, the J call TRBJ1-2, with D perhaps TRBD1 (5 bases). Germline lookup yields CDR1 SGHVS and CDR2 FQNEAQ. This CDR3 spans 13 amino acids. Trimming took off 7 bases at V and 5 bases at J, with 14 bases between the two ends. This CDR3 reads CASTREGFYGYTF. The CDR3 region has the DNA TGTGCCAGCACGAGGGAGGGGTTTTATGGCTACACCTTC.

This clonotype has ten or more counts. The chain employs TRBV5-1 and TRBJ1-1; D possibly corresponds to TRBD1 (6 bases). CDR3 length: 13 residues. Trimming took off 2 bases at V and 5 bases at J, with 10 bases between the two ends. CDR1 SGHRS and CDR2 YFSETQ come from the germline V gene. CDR3 sequence: CASSLNRATEAFF. CDR3 DNA: TGCGCCAGCAGCTTAAACAGGGCGACTGAAGCTTTCTTT.

V usage is TRBV20-1 and J usage is TRBJ2-7; 11 nucleotides agree with TRBD1. The trim removed 6 bases at V and 4 bases at J, leaving 8 bases unmatched. The length of the CDR3 is 14 residues. Germline CDR1 reads DFQATT; CDR2 reads SNEGSKA (reference sequence). CDR3 protein: CSADGTGGNYEQYF. CDR3 sequence (DNA): TGCAGTGCGGATGGGACAGGGGGTAATTACGAGCAGTACTTC.

This clonotype was picked up one time. The CDR3 is CASSVVPGGSYEQYF. The CDR3 DNA sequence: TGTGCCAGCAGCGTAGTCCCCGGCGGCTCCTACGAGCAGTACTTC. The gene calls are TRBV10-3 and TRBJ2-7; the D is unclear. Trimming cost V 10 bases and J 0 bases, with 19 bases left between them. CDR1 is ENHRY, CDR2 SYGVKD, per germline. The length of the CDR3 is 15 residues.

The chain recombines TRBV12-3 or TRBV12-4 with TRBJ1-5, with 8 bases lining up with TRBD1. This CDR3 contains 17 residues. With V trimmed by 4 bases and J by 1 base, 9 bases remained unmatched. DNA of the CDR3: TGTGCCAGCAGTTACTCATCAGGGGGCCTCAGCAATCAGCCCCAGCATTTT. Residues: CASSYSSGGLSNQPQHF.

This clonotype was seen ten or more times. This chain joins TRBV7-9 and TRBJ1-6; D is perhaps TRBD1 (5 bases). Trimming shortened V by 1 base and J by 7 bases, and 14 bases separated the two germline ends. The CDR3 covers 16 residues. Germline lookup yields CDR1 SEHNR and CDR2 FQNEAQ (reference sequence). The CDR3 loop is CASSLGITGDNSPLHF. The DNA for the CDR3 is TGTGCCAGCAGCTTAGGTATAACAGGAGACAATTCACCCCTCCACTTT.

The chain links TRBV20-1 to TRBJ1-2; D is unresolved. The V end lost 6 bases, the J end lost 4 bases, and 12 bases lay between the germline ends. Germline V gene data show CDR1 as DFQATT and CDR2 as SNEGSKA (reference sequence). CDR3 length equals 12 residues. CDR3 coding DNA: TGCAGTGCAATAATGCCGGTCTATGGCTACACCTTC. The encoded protein is CSAIMPVYGYTF.

The gene calls are TRBV12-3 or TRBV12-4 and TRBJ2-5; no firm D call. Trimming removed 10 bases from V and 5 bases from J, with 26 bases in between. The CDR3 has 16 amino acids. The CDR3 protein is CATLMGRLPTGETQYF. The CDR3 nucleotides are TGTGCCACCTTGATGGGTCGCTTACCTACCGGGGAGACCCAGTACTTC.

A single count supports this clonotype. A read error may be the cause here, since a much bigger clone is one base away. This chain uses TRBV2 with TRBJ1-4, with D maybe TRBD1 (5 bases). Near its end, the DNA agrees better with TRBJ2-2, so the J call may be wrong. In germline, CDR1 is SNHLY, CDR2 FYNNEI. This CDR3 comprises 12 residues. Here the CDR3 reads CASSTGLGELFF. The CDR3 nucleotides are TGTGCCAGCAGCACAGGTCTTGGGGAGCTGTTTTTT.

The chain carries TRBV20-1 and TRBJ1-1, with TRBD1 identical over 9 bases. Germline V CDR1 and CDR2: DFQATT, SNEGSKA (reference sequence). This CDR3 region has 15 residues. V shed 0 bases and J 4 bases; nucleotides not matched to a gene: 6. This CDR3 reads CSAREKGTGRTEAFF. For the CDR3, the DNA is TGCAGTGCTAGAGAGAAGGGGACAGGGCGCACTGAAGCTTTCTTT.

V and J are TRBV24-1 and TRBJ1-2, with TRBD1 matching over 7 bases. The CDR3 has 16 residues. V lost 11 bases, J lost 4 bases, and 18 bases stayed unmatched. From germline, CDR1 is KGHDR and CDR2 SFDVKD. CDR3 coding DNA: TGTGCCAGTAGTACCCCGACAGGGAGGTATTCCTATGGCTACACCTTC. Its protein is CASSTPTGRYSYGYTF.

V and J are TRBV2 and TRBJ1-2; unclear D gene. Germline V gene lookup returns CDR1 SNHLY and CDR2 FYNNEI. This CDR3 comprises 12 residues. Trimming took 8 bases from V and 7 from J, leaving 14 bases between them. CDR3 protein: CASDNGGRGYTF. The CDR3 DNA sequence: TGTGCCAGCGATAACGGAGGCCGTGGCTACACCTTC. The full variable domain, completed using reference TRBV2 and TRBJ1-2, is EPEVTQTPSHQVTQMGQEVILRCVPISNHLYFYWYRQILGQKVEFLVSFYNNEISEKSEIFDDQFSVERPDGSNFTLKIRSTKLEDSAMYFCASDNGGRGYTFGSGTRLTVV.

As concerns this clonotype: Just one base apart from a much larger clone, this may be a read error. The V gene is TRBV20-1, the J gene TRBJ2-7, with 10 positions matching TRBD2. There are 15 residues in the CDR3. Per germline, CDR1 DFQATT and CDR2 SNEGSKA (reference sequence). The CDR3 DNA reads as TGCAGTCCTAGAGAGCTAGCGGGGGACTCCTACGAGCAGTACTTC. Protein: CSPRELAGDSYEQYF.

Ten or more counts support this clonotype. This chain uses TRBV20-1 with TRBJ1-2; 8 bases agree with TRBD1. This CDR3 has 15 residues. In germline, CDR1 is DFQATT, CDR2 SNEGSKA (reference sequence). The junction had 7 bases not matched to a gene; V was cut back by 0 bases and J by 4 bases. The CDR3 loop reads CSARDQDRDIYGYTF. CDR3 DNA: TGCAGTGCTAGAGACCAGGACAGGGATATCTATGGCTACACCTTC.

The chain employs TRBV14 and TRBJ2-7; D gene ambiguous. The CDR3 has 14 amino acids. Per the germline V gene, CDR1 is SGHDN and CDR2 is FVKESK. Between the trimmed V and J ends, which lost 4 bases and 2 bases, there was a span of 12 bases. In DNA, the CDR3 is TGTGCCAGCAGCCCCAGGTCTACCCCCTACGAGCAGTACTTC. It is translated as CASSPRSTPYEQYF.

The rearrangement uses TRBV10-1 and TRBJ1-6, with 7 bases matching TRBD1. This CDR3 has 13 amino acids. CDR1 WNHNN and CDR2 SYGVQD come from the germline V gene (reference sequence). V lost 6 bases, J lost 10 bases, and 6 bases stayed unmatched. The chain's CDR3 is CASRGQEGSPLHF. The CDR3 DNA reads TGCGCCAGCAGAGGACAGGAAGGATCACCCCTCCACTTT.

This clonotype was seen a single time. The V call is TRBV20-1, the J call TRBJ2-7; D is undetermined. CDR1 is DFQATT and CDR2 is SNEGSKA in the germline V gene (reference sequence). With 5 bases removed from V and 1 base from J, the gap between germline ends came to 12 bases. This CDR3 has 13 residues. Written as DNA, the CDR3 is TGCAGTGCTTCCAACTCCCAGTCCTACGAGCAGTACTTC. Encoded protein: CSASNSQSYEQYF.